Listed below are T cell receptor beta chains from one sample, sequenced in a study of blood T cell repertoires in COVID-19. Repertoires were generated with immunoSEQ multiplex PCR, while TCRdb's copy carries only in-frame clones and drops some. The repertoire consists of approximately 400,000 clones, with roughly 86% occurring once and the leading ten covering under 1.5%. Sequenced input: PBMCs or T cells enriched from blood (not recorded which). These receptors were taken from a man aged 25 to 45 who had recovered from COVID-19. The CDR3 runs from the conserved cysteine through the conserved F or W. D genes are given only for firm matches. Size is omitted from some rows. Given values are once, few, many or a class for expanded clones.

J gene: TRBJ1-2
clone size: NA
D gene: TRBD1
V gene: TRBV10-3
CDR3 protein: CAISGTGNGYTF
CDR3 DNA: TGTGCCATCAGTGGGACAGGGAATGGCTACACCTTC

J gene: TRBJ1-2
clone size: NA
D gene: NA
V gene: TRBV30
CDR3 protein: CAAFRAQTGYGYTF
CDR3 DNA: TGTGCCGCCTTCAGAGCCCAGACCGGGTATGGCTACACCTTC

J gene: TRBJ2-1
clone size: NA
D gene: TRBD2
V gene: TRBV19
CDR3 protein: CASNPAGGFNEQFF
CDR3 DNA: TGTGCCAGTAATCCGGCGGGGGGGTTTAATGAGCAGTTCTTC

J gene: TRBJ2-5
clone size: NA
D gene: NA
V gene: TRBV30
CDR3 protein: CARGGVGETQYF
CDR3 DNA: TGTGCCAGAGGGGGGGTCGGGGAGACCCAGTACTTC

J gene: TRBJ1-2
clone size: once
D gene: TRBD1
V gene: TRBV30
CDR3 protein: CAWGQGGNYGYTF
CDR3 DNA: TGTGCCTGGGGACAGGGTGGGAACTATGGCTACACCTTC

J gene: TRBJ2-5
clone size: NA
D gene: TRBD2
V gene: TRBV18
CDR3 protein: CASSTSGGVLYETQYF
CDR3 DNA: TGTGCCAGCTCAACCAGCGGGGGGGTGCTATACGAGACCCAGTACTTC

J gene: TRBJ2-4
clone size: NA
D gene: TRBD2
V gene: TRBV7-3
CDR3 protein: CASSPGLAGPKNIQYF
CDR3 DNA: TGTGCCAGCAGCCCGGGACTAGCGGGGCCCAAAAACATTCAGTACTTC

J gene: TRBJ2-3
clone size: NA
D gene: TRBD2
V gene: TRBV5-1
CDR3 protein: CASMASGLAGADTQYF
CDR3 DNA: TGCGCCAGCATGGCTAGCGGACTAGCGGGGGCAGATACGCAGTATTTT

J gene: TRBJ2-3
clone size: NA
D gene: TRBD1
V gene: TRBV7-9
CDR3 protein: CASGTDRGTDTQYF
CDR3 DNA: TGTGCCAGCGGGACGGACAGGGGCACAGATACGCAGTATTTT

J gene: TRBJ1-6
clone size: NA
D gene: TRBD1
V gene: TRBV28
CDR3 protein: CATNPGQGLPLHF
CDR3 DNA: TGTGCCACCAATCCGGGACAGGGGTTACCCCTCCACTTT

J gene: TRBJ2-3
clone size: NA
D gene: NA
V gene: TRBV12-5
CDR3 protein: CASGTMADTQYF
CDR3 DNA: TGTGCTAGTGGGACAATGGCAGATACGCAGTATTTT

J gene: TRBJ1-1
clone size: NA
D gene: NA
V gene: TRBV7-2
CDR3 protein: CASSFNRANTEAFF
CDR3 DNA: TGTGCCAGCAGCTTTAACAGGGCGAACACTGAAGCTTTCTTT

J gene: TRBJ2-5
clone size: NA
D gene: NA
V gene: TRBV18
CDR3 protein: CASSPPGYQETQYF
CDR3 DNA: TGTGCCAGCTCACCCCCGGGTTATCAAGAGACCCAGTACTTC

J gene: TRBJ1-1
clone size: once
D gene: TRBD1
V gene: TRBV14
CDR3 protein: CASTRGVNTEAFF
CDR3 DNA: TGTGCCAGCACCAGGGGGGTGAACACTGAAGCTTTCTTT

J gene: TRBJ1-1
clone size: NA
D gene: NA
V gene: TRBV27
CDR3 protein: CASRSPGGKAFF
CDR3 DNA: TGTGCCAGCAGAAGCCCTGGGGGGAAAGCTTTCTTT

J gene: TRBJ2-1
clone size: NA
D gene: NA
V gene: TRBV29-1
CDR3 protein: CSVEVRRFGYNEQFF
CDR3 DNA: TGCAGCGTTGAAGTTCGGCGCTTCGGGTACAATGAGCAGTTCTTC

J gene: TRBJ2-1
clone size: once
D gene: NA
V gene: TRBV3-1/TRBV3-2
CDR3 protein: CASSQKRVSYNEQFF
CDR3 DNA: TGTGCCAGCAGCCAGAAGCGGGTCTCCTACAATGAGCAGTTCTTC

J gene: TRBJ1-2
clone size: NA
D gene: NA
V gene: TRBV13
CDR3 protein: CASSREGRGYTF
CDR3 DNA: TGTGCCAGCAGCCGAGAGGGCCGTGGCTACACCTTC

J gene: TRBJ1-1
clone size: NA
D gene: NA
V gene: TRBV29-1
CDR3 protein: CSVELRAEAFF
CDR3 DNA: TGCAGCGTTGAGTTGAGGGCAGAAGCTTTCTTT

J gene: TRBJ2-7
clone size: few
D gene: TRBD2
V gene: TRBV5-1
CDR3 protein: CASSVQVAGASYEQYF
CDR3 DNA: TGCGCCAGCAGCGTCCAAGTAGCGGGGGCCTCCTACGAGCAGTACTTC

J gene: TRBJ2-7
clone size: once
D gene: NA
V gene: TRBV6-5
CDR3 protein: CASSSSPPGDYEQYF
CDR3 DNA: TGTGCCAGCAGTTCCTCTCCACCGGGGGACTACGAGCAGTACTTC

J gene: TRBJ1-1
clone size: NA
D gene: NA
V gene: TRBV5-1
CDR3 protein: CASSLAGEGTAEAFF
CDR3 DNA: TGCGCCAGCAGCTTGGCTGGCGAGGGAACAGCTGAAGCTTTCTTT

J gene: TRBJ1-5
clone size: NA
D gene: NA
V gene: TRBV5-4
CDR3 protein: CASSLGGNSNQPQHF
CDR3 DNA: TGTGCCAGCAGCTTGGGAGGGAATAGCAATCAGCCCCAGCATTTT

J gene: TRBJ1-1
clone size: few
D gene: TRBD1
V gene: TRBV6-1
CDR3 protein: CASSAPQQGMNTEAFF
CDR3 DNA: TGTGCCAGCAGTGCGCCGCAACAGGGGATGAACACTGAAGCTTTCTTT

J gene: TRBJ2-3
clone size: NA
D gene: TRBD2
V gene: TRBV25-1
CDR3 protein: CASSVGLAKSTDTQYF
CDR3 DNA: TGTGCCAGCAGTGTTGGACTAGCGAAAAGCACAGATACGCAGTATTTT

J gene: TRBJ1-2
clone size: NA
D gene: NA
V gene: TRBV30
CDR3 protein: CAWSADFVGGYGYTF
CDR3 DNA: TGTGCCTGGAGTGCCGATTTTGTAGGGGGCTATGGCTACACCTTC

J gene: TRBJ1-2
clone size: NA
D gene: NA
V gene: TRBV7-2
CDR3 protein: CASSLPGSILGYTF
CDR3 DNA: TGTGCCAGCAGCCTCCCAGGGTCGATTCTTGGCTACACCTTC

J gene: TRBJ2-1
clone size: NA
D gene: TRBD1
V gene: TRBV6-4
CDR3 protein: CASSPGGSYNEQFF
CDR3 DNA: TGTGCCAGCTCCCCAGGGGGATCCTACAATGAGCAGTTCTTC

J gene: TRBJ1-6
clone size: NA
D gene: TRBD1
V gene: TRBV7-8
CDR3 protein: CASSPRTGTNSPLHF
CDR3 DNA: TGTGCCAGCAGCCCGAGGACAGGGACTAATTCACCCCTCCACTTT

J gene: TRBJ2-1
clone size: NA
D gene: TRBD1
V gene: TRBV9
CDR3 protein: CASSEGDRGNEQFF
CDR3 DNA: TGTGCCAGCAGCGAAGGAGACAGGGGCAATGAGCAGTTCTTC

J gene: TRBJ2-1
clone size: NA
D gene: TRBD2
V gene: TRBV5-1
CDR3 protein: CASSLLTSGSKDEQFF
CDR3 DNA: TGCGCCAGCAGCTTGCTAACGAGCGGGAGTAAAGATGAGCAGTTCTTC

J gene: TRBJ1-2
clone size: NA
D gene: NA
V gene: TRBV7-7
CDR3 protein: CASSLVRLTNYGYTF
CDR3 DNA: TGTGCCAGCAGCTTAGTTCGACTTACTAACTATGGCTACACCTTC

J gene: TRBJ2-5
clone size: few
D gene: NA
V gene: TRBV4-2
CDR3 protein: CASSQDHGKLAETQYF
CDR3 DNA: TGTGCCAGCAGCCAAGATCACGGGAAACTTGCCGAGACCCAGTACTTC

J gene: TRBJ1-6
clone size: once
D gene: NA
V gene: TRBV5-1
CDR3 protein: CASSRDYTGSPLHF
CDR3 DNA: TGCGCCAGCAGCAGAGATTATACGGGGTCACCCCTCCACTTT

J gene: TRBJ2-7
clone size: NA
D gene: NA
V gene: TRBV25-1
CDR3 protein: CASSEGSGRPYEQYF
CDR3 DNA: TGTGCCAGCAGTGAAGGATCAGGGCGACCCTACGAGCAGTACTTC

J gene: TRBJ2-7
clone size: NA
D gene: NA
V gene: TRBV18
CDR3 protein: CASSPDTYEQYF
CDR3 DNA: TGTGCCAGCTCACCGGACACCTACGAGCAGTACTTC

J gene: TRBJ2-7
clone size: NA
D gene: NA
V gene: TRBV27
CDR3 protein: CASSAGKHGEQYF
CDR3 DNA: TGTGCCAGCAGTGCAGGGAAACACGGCGAGCAGTACTTC

J gene: TRBJ2-7
clone size: NA
D gene: TRBD1
V gene: TRBV9
CDR3 protein: CASSATPGGFGVGSYEQYF
CDR3 DNA: TGTGCCAGCAGCGCTACACCAGGGGGATTCGGGGTAGGGTCCTACGAGCAGTACTTC

J gene: TRBJ1-3
clone size: NA
D gene: NA
V gene: TRBV6-1
CDR3 protein: CASSEASGQWGNTIYF
CDR3 DNA: TGTGCCAGCAGTGAAGCGAGTGGGCAGTGGGGAAACACCATATATTTT

J gene: TRBJ2-1
clone size: once
D gene: NA
V gene: TRBV7-2
CDR3 protein: CASSLAARSSYNEQFF
CDR3 DNA: TGTGCCAGCAGCTTAGCTGCTCGGAGCTCCTACAATGAGCAGTTCTTC

J gene: TRBJ1-1
clone size: few
D gene: NA
V gene: TRBV6-5
CDR3 protein: CASSSHRASTEAFF
CDR3 DNA: TGTGCCAGCAGTTCTCACAGGGCGAGTACTGAAGCTTTCTTT

J gene: TRBJ2-3
clone size: NA
D gene: NA
V gene: TRBV5-4
CDR3 protein: CASSLRTLGTDTQYF
CDR3 DNA: TGTGCCAGCAGCTTACGGACTCTTGGGACAGATACGCAGTATTTT

J gene: TRBJ1-2
clone size: NA
D gene: NA
V gene: TRBV11-2
CDR3 protein: CASSLWAREGYTF
CDR3 DNA: TGTGCCAGCAGCCTTTGGGCCAGGGAAGGCTACACCTTC

J gene: TRBJ1-4
clone size: NA
D gene: NA
V gene: TRBV19
CDR3 protein: CASSRQVDLREKLFF
CDR3 DNA: TGTGCCAGTAGTAGACAGGTAGATCTTAGAGAAAAACTGTTTTTT

J gene: TRBJ2-3
clone size: NA
D gene: TRBD2
V gene: TRBV3-1/TRBV3-2
CDR3 protein: CASSLHPPGLAGSTDTQYF
CDR3 DNA: TGTGCCAGCAGCCTTCATCCCCCGGGGCTAGCGGGCAGCACAGATACGCAGTATTTT

J gene: TRBJ1-5
clone size: NA
D gene: NA
V gene: TRBV10-3
CDR3 protein: CATRTDSNQPQHF
CDR3 DNA: TGTGCCACCAGGACAGATTCGAATCAGCCCCAGCATTTT

J gene: TRBJ1-1
clone size: few
D gene: TRBD1
V gene: TRBV18
CDR3 protein: CASSSGTVRSTEAFF
CDR3 DNA: TGTGCCAGCTCATCGGGGACAGTCCGATCCACTGAAGCTTTCTTT

J gene: TRBJ1-1
clone size: NA
D gene: TRBD1
V gene: TRBV4-2
CDR3 protein: CASSQVGTGAQNTEAFF
CDR3 DNA: TGTGCCAGCAGCCAAGTGGGGACAGGGGCCCAGAACACTGAAGCTTTCTTT

J gene: TRBJ2-7
clone size: NA
D gene: NA
V gene: TRBV18
CDR3 protein: CASSPMATTYEQYF
CDR3 DNA: TGTGCCAGCTCACCAATGGCTACTACCTACGAGCAGTACTTC

J gene: TRBJ1-4
clone size: NA
D gene: TRBD1
V gene: TRBV6-2/TRBV6-3
CDR3 protein: CASSWKSGGASEKLFF
CDR3 DNA: TGTGCCAGCAGCTGGAAATCAGGGGGCGCGAGTGAAAAACTGTTTTTT

J gene: TRBJ1-1
clone size: NA
D gene: NA
V gene: TRBV11-2
CDR3 protein: CASSRTDPEAFF
CDR3 DNA: TGTGCCAGCAGCCGGACAGACCCTGAAGCTTTCTTT

J gene: TRBJ1-5
clone size: NA
D gene: NA
V gene: TRBV6-2/TRBV6-3
CDR3 protein: CASSYLSRRGNQPQHF
CDR3 DNA: TGTGCCAGCAGTTACCTAAGTAGGAGGGGCAATCAGCCCCAGCATTTT

J gene: TRBJ2-3
clone size: NA
D gene: TRBD1
V gene: TRBV18
CDR3 protein: CANLDRDRLMGGRYAVF
CDR3 DNA: TGTGCCAACTTGGACAGGGACAGACTCATGGGTGGCAGATACGCAGTATTT

J gene: TRBJ1-5
clone size: NA
D gene: TRBD1
V gene: TRBV6-4
CDR3 protein: CASSQSTGTLRQPQHF
CDR3 DNA: TGTGCCAGCAGTCAATCGACAGGGACCCTCCGACAGCCCCAGCATTTT